This is a list of T cell receptor beta chains from one sample in a study of spatial heterogeneity in lung cancer. MiXCR was run by TCRdb on the 5' RACE reads, yielding one entry per CDR3 protein. This sample has around 20,000 distinct CDR3 sequences; approximately 2.5% occur once, and the top ten carry 7% to 9.5%. This specimen consisted of lung tumor tissue, obtained at surgery. These receptors originate from a male donor with early-stage non-small cell lung cancer. The CDR3 runs from the conserved cysteine through the conserved F or W. The order of the fields is D gene, V gene, clone size, J gene, CDR3 protein, CDR3 DNA. D genes are given only for firm matches. Clone size, where shown, is once, few, many, or a class for clones that have expanded.

NA	TRBV6-2/TRBV6-3	many	TRBJ1-4	CASSSDRTNEKLFF	TGTGCCAGCAGTTCCGACAGGACGAATGAAAAACTGTTTTTT
TRBD1	TRBV6-2/TRBV6-3	many	TRBJ1-5	CASSLPRTGKSNQPQHF	TGTGCCAGCAGCCTACCTAGGACAGGAAAAAGCAATCAGCCCCAGCATTTT
NA	TRBV7-2	many	TRBJ1-1	CASSTQGTPNTEAFF	TGTGCCAGCAGCACTCAGGGGACCCCCAACACTGAAGCTTTCTTT
NA	TRBV11-2	many	TRBJ2-5	CASSLGPPHQETQYF	TGTGCCAGCAGCTTAGGCCCGCCCCACCAAGAGACCCAGTACTTC
TRBD1	TRBV13	many	TRBJ1-2	CASSLAGTGFVYGYTF	TGTGCCAGCAGCTTAGCCGGGACAGGGTTCGTCTATGGCTACACCTTC
TRBD2	TRBV19	many	TRBJ2-1	CASSIQAGGSYNEQFF	TGTGCCAGTAGTATACAGGCGGGGGGCTCCTACAATGAGCAGTTCTTC
NA	TRBV7-2	many	TRBJ2-3	CASSLGYRVLADTQYF	TGTGCCAGCAGCTTGGGTTACAGGGTTCTTGCAGATACGCAGTATTTT
NA	TRBV2	many	TRBJ1-1	CASSVNTEAFF	TGTGCCAGCAGTGTTAACACTGAAGCTTTCTTT
NA	TRBV5-1	many	TRBJ2-7	CASSLEGGPSYEQYF	TGCGCCAGCAGCTTGGAGGGCGGGCCTTCCTACGAGCAGTACTTC
NA	TRBV29-1	many	TRBJ1-4	CSVEVGEKLFF	TGCAGCGTTGAAGTTGGTGAAAAACTGTTTTTT
NA	TRBV6-1	many	TRBJ1-1	CASSLTRENTEAFF	TGTGCCAGCAGCTTGACCCGAGAGAACACTGAAGCTTTCTTT
NA	TRBV6-2/TRBV6-3	many	TRBJ2-5	CASAVEETQYF	TGTGCCAGCGCGGTAGAAGAGACCCAGTACTTC
TRBD1	TRBV6-5	many	TRBJ1-1	CASRTDRAADTEAFF	TGTGCCAGCAGAACCGACAGGGCGGCGGACACTGAAGCTTTCTTT
TRBD2	TRBV5-1	many	TRBJ2-7	CASSPNIVAGGQAEQYF	TGCGCCAGCAGCCCGAATATCGTAGCGGGAGGGCAAGCGGAGCAGTACTTC
TRBD2	TRBV18	many	TRBJ2-1	CASSPAGLAHHYNEQFF	TGTGCCAGCTCACCAGCGGGACTAGCGCACCACTACAATGAGCAGTTCTTC
TRBD1	TRBV18	many	TRBJ2-7	CASSPPGQGAYEQYF	TGTGCCAGCTCACCCCCGGGACAGGGGGCCTACGAGCAGTACTTC
NA	TRBV4-1	many	TRBJ1-1	CASSQDSGSSSTEAFF	TGCGCCAGCAGCCAAGATTCCGGGAGTTCGAGCACTGAAGCTTTCTTT
NA	TRBV6-5	large	TRBJ1-1	CASSYSVRLNTEAFF	TGTGCCAGCAGTTACTCGGTCAGGCTGAACACTGAAGCTTTCTTT
NA	TRBV7-2	many	TRBJ2-2	CASSRHEGGELFF	TGTGCCAGCAGCAGACATGAGGGCGGGGAGCTGTTTTTT
NA	TRBV6-2/TRBV6-3	many	TRBJ1-6	CASSPRELGGALHF	TGTGCCAGCAGCCCCCGGGAGCTTGGAGGGGCCCTCCACTTT
TRBD1	TRBV4-3	many	TRBJ1-2	CASSQDLFGQGVGYTF	TGCGCCAGCAGCCAAGATCTGTTCGGACAGGGGGTTGGCTACACCTTC
TRBD2	TRBV9	medium-sized	TRBJ2-5	CASSPSGRDETQYF	TGTGCCAGCAGCCCATCAGGGAGGGACGAGACCCAGTACTTC
TRBD2	TRBV7-7	many	TRBJ2-5	CASSSGLAGVEYF	TGTGCTAGCAGCTCAGGACTAGCGGGAGTGGAGTACTTC
NA	TRBV5-1	many	TRBJ1-1	CASSFPGLGTEAFF	TGCGCCAGCAGCTTCCCGGGTCTAGGCACTGAAGCTTTCTTT
TRBD2	TRBV12-3/TRBV12-4	NA	TRBJ2-1	CASSLWLAGGFFNEQFF	TGTGCCAGCAGTTTATGGCTAGCGGGAGGGTTTTTCAATGAGCAGTTCTTC
TRBD1	TRBV30	many	TRBJ2-2	CASGQGDTGELFF	TGTGCCTCCGGACAGGGGGACACCGGGGAGCTGTTTTTT
TRBD2	TRBV6-5	many	TRBJ2-5	CASSSGRGKETQYF	TGTGCCAGCAGTAGCGGGAGGGGAAAAGAGACCCAGTACTTC